This entry lists 30 T cell receptor beta chains sequenced from one sample in a study of T cells in localized non-small cell lung cancer. Libraries were prepared by immunoSEQ multiplex PCR; TCRdb keeps only in-frame clonotypes and omits some of them. The sample holds roughly 2,300 clones, approximately 21% seen once. Sequenced here: lung tumor tissue, sampled before any cancer treatment. The source of these receptors is a man aged 40 to 69 with stage II lung adenocarcinoma.

The chain uses TRBV6-8 and TRBJ2-1; TRBD2 matches at 10 bases. V trimming: 5 bases; J trimming: 2 bases; junction bases outside the gene matches: 21. The CDR3 runs 21 residues. Germline V CDR1 and CDR2: MNHGY, SAAAGT. This CDR3 reads CASSLSYPSGGRIMAYNEQFF. CDR3 DNA sequence: TGTGCCAGCAGTCTCTCCTACCCTAGCGGGGGCCGTATTATGGCCTACAATGAGCAGTTCTTC.

The chain carries TRBV5-1 and TRBJ1-1, with a possible D match to TRBD1 (5 bases). V lost 5 bases and J lost 0, with 14 bases in between. Germline V gives CDR1 SGHRS, CDR2 YFSETQ. The CDR3 totals 15 residues. CDR3 nucleotide sequence: TGCGCCAGCAGTCCATACGGGACGGTGAACACTGAAGCTTTCTTT. Protein: CASSPYGTVNTEAFF.

The chain combines TRBV1 with TRBJ2-1; the table's D call TRBD1 went unverified against the DNA. TRBV1 is an annotated pseudogene. The CDR3 covers 14 residues. The CDR3 nucleotides are TGCGCCAGCAGCCGGGCAGGGGAAACAAATGAGCAGTTCTTC. It translates to CASSRAGETNEQFF.

The chain joins TRBV6-7 to TRBJ1-4; D unresolved. TRBV6-7 is an ORF, and what it does is uncertain. There are 11 residues in the CDR3. V lost 7 bases, J lost 5 bases, and 5 bases lay in between. The CDR3 sequence is CASTRNEKLFF. The CDR3 bases are TGTGCCAGCACCCGGAATGAAAAACTGTTTTTT.

This clone was seen more than once but under ten times. At one of its ends the junction is not consistent with the germline gene, which may arise from a read error. J is TRBJ1-6 and V is TRBV6-8; D possibly corresponds to TRBD1 (5 bases). Per germline, CDR1 MNHGY and CDR2 SAAAGT. CDR3 size: 14 residues. The chain's CDR3 is CAISVRDADSPLHF. The DNA of the CDR3 is TGTGCCATCAGTGTACGGGACGCAGATTCACCCCTCCACTTT.

The V gene is TRBV18, the J gene TRBJ2-7; 9 nucleotides match TRBD1. The CDR3 loop spans 19 amino acids. Germline V gene data show CDR1 as KGHSH and CDR2 as LQKENI. J was trimmed by 5 bases and V by 3 bases; bases with no gene match: 20. This CDR3 reads CASSPPLPPRDRVFHEQYF. Here the CDR3 DNA reads TGTGCCAGCTCACCTCCACTCCCCCCTCGGGACAGGGTTTTTCACGAGCAGTACTTC.

The V gene is TRBV18, the J gene TRBJ2-7, with D possibly being TRBD2 (6 bases). V was shortened by 6 bases and J by 1 base, with 13 bases between the two germline ends. The CDR3 is 14 residues long. Germline V gene lookup returns CDR1 KGHSH and CDR2 LQKENI. The CDR3 nucleotides are TGTGCCAGCTCGACCACGGGGGTTTCCTACGAGCAGTACTTC. This gives the protein CASSTTGVSYEQYF.

V is TRBV9 and J is TRBJ2-1; tentatively, D is TRBD2 (7 bases). This CDR3 spans 17 amino acids. V was cut by 3 bases and J by 4 bases, with 20 bases left in between. CDR1 is SGDLS and CDR2 is YYNGEE in the germline V gene. The CDR3 loop reads CASSEGVGAGKYNEQFF. The CDR3 DNA follows: TGTGCCAGCAGCGAGGGGGTAGGAGCGGGGAAATACAATGAGCAGTTCTTC.

This clone was counted a few times. The chain joins TRBV6-8 to TRBJ2-3; 11 nucleotides match TRBD2. The ends lost 5 bases at V and 4 bases at J; junction bases unmatched: 5. The CDR3 is made up of 15 amino acids. Germline assignment: CDR1 MNHGY and CDR2 SAAAGT. The CDR3 region is CASSDLAGGSDTQYF. The CDR3 DNA sequence: TGTGCCAGCAGTGATCTAGCGGGAGGTTCAGATACGCAGTATTTT.

The genes are TRBV30 and TRBJ2-1; TRBD2 aligns across 9 bases. The CDR3 loop spans 15 amino acids. J lost 8 bases, V lost 2 bases, and 10 bases had no gene match. In germline, CDR1 is GTSNPN, CDR2 SVGIG (reference sequence). CDR3 residues: CAWSKAGGPLDEQFF. For the CDR3, the DNA is TGTGCCTGGAGTAAGGCGGGAGGGCCTTTGGATGAGCAGTTCTTC. The full variable domain, its missing parts supplied by reference TRBV30 and TRBJ2-1, is SQTIHQWPATLVQPVGSPLSLECTVEGTSNPNLYWYRQAAGRGLQLLFYSVGIGQISSEVPQNLSASRPQDRQFILSSKKLLLSDSGFYLCAWSKAGGPLDEQFFGPGTRLTVL.

This clone was picked up a small number of times. The V gene is TRBV11-3, the J gene TRBJ2-3; 9 positions match TRBD2. V dropped 6 bases and J dropped 3; count of bases not matched to a gene: 10. The CDR3 length is 16 residues. Germline V gives CDR1 SGHNT, CDR2 YENEEA. In DNA, the CDR3 is TGTGCCAGCAGTCAGACTAGCGGAGCCCGGACAGATACGCAGTATTTT. Translation gives CASSQTSGARTDTQYF. Filled out from reference TRBV11-3 and TRBJ2-3, the complete variable domain reads EAGVVQSPRYKIIEKKQPVAFWCNPISGHNTLYWYLQNLGQGPELLIRYENEEAVDDSQLPKDRFSAERLKGVDSTLKIQPAELGDSAVYLCASSQTSGARTDTQYFGPGTRLTVL.

On this clone itself: Compared with germline, one end of the junction differs, possibly owing to a read error. V is TRBV10-2 and J is TRBJ2-2; 10 bases map to TRBD2. The CDR3 totals 17 residues. The germline V gene has CDR1 WSHSY and CDR2 SAAADI. The CDR3 DNA reads TGCGCCAGCAGTGAGTCCCTAGCGGGAGTTAACAACGGGGAGCTGTTTTTT. This translates into CASSESLAGVNNGELFF.

The CDR3 sequence is CASGFRGVEQFF. CDR3 DNA: TGTGCCAGCGGCTTTCGGGGGGTTGAGCAGTTCTTC. V and J are TRBV6-8 and TRBJ2-1, with 7 positions matching TRBD2. CDR1 and CDR2 from the germline V gene are MNHGY and SAAAGT. The CDR3 length is 12 residues. The V and J ends lost 8 bases and 9 bases, in that order; junction bases with no gene match: 7.

In its sample, this clone was seen a few times. V is TRBV11-3 and J is TRBJ2-2, with 9 bases matching TRBD2. The V and J ends lost 0 bases and 1 base, in that order; junction bases with no gene match: 9. Germline values: CDR1 SGHNT, CDR2 YENEEA. The CDR3 sequence is 19 residues long. DNA of the CDR3: TGTGCCAGCAGCTTAGACCGTAGCGGGAGCGGGCGGAACACCGGGGAGCTGTTTTTT. It codes for CASSLDRSGSGRNTGELFF.

This clone is medium-sized. The chain couples TRBV11-3 to TRBJ1-1; TRBD1 is a possible D gene (5 bases). Deletions cut 3 bases from V and 7 bases from J, with 15 bases between. Per germline, CDR1 SGHNT and CDR2 YENEEA. This CDR3 has 14 residues. CDR3 sequence reads: CASSFSGGASEAFF. CDR3 bases: TGTGCCAGCAGCTTTAGTGGGGGTGCTAGTGAAGCTTTCTTT.

As DNA, the CDR3 is TGTGCCAGCAGTTATGGGGCGAGGGTATACAATGAGCAGTTCTTC. Amino acids: CASSYGARVYNEQFF. The rearrangement uses TRBV6-7 and TRBJ2-1; D tentatively reads TRBD1 or TRBD2 (5 bases each). TRBV6-7 carries the ORF label, with uncertain function. Between the trimmed V and J ends, which lost 3 bases and 4 bases, there was a span of 13 bases. The CDR3 extends over 15 amino acids.

A few counts support this clone. This chain joins TRBV18 and TRBJ1-5; the D is unclear. This CDR3 spans 12 amino acids. With 0 bases removed from V and 6 bases from J, the gap between germline ends came to 3 bases. Germline CDR1 reads KGHSH; CDR2 reads LQKENI. This CDR3 reads CASSPPGQPQHF. CDR3 DNA sequence: TGTGCCAGCTCACCACCGGGTCAGCCCCAGCATTTT.

The J gene is TRBJ1-5, the V gene TRBV28; D may be TRBD1 (5 bases). Per the germline V gene, CDR1 is MDHEN and CDR2 is SYDVKM. V lost 2 bases, J lost 6 bases, and 17 bases lay in between. The CDR3 contains 16 residues. In DNA, the CDR3 is TGTGCCAGCAGTTTAATGGGGGGGGATCGGGCTCAGCCCCAGCATTTT. This codes for CASSLMGGDRAQPQHF.

In this sample, this clone turned up a few times. CDR3 loop: CASSQIDRGSQETQYF. The CDR3 DNA reads TGTGCCAGCAGCCAAATCGACAGGGGATCACAAGAGACCCAGTACTTC. The chain recombines TRBV11-3 with TRBJ2-5, with 8 bases matching TRBD1. The CDR3 runs to 16 residues. Looked up from germline, CDR1 is SGHNT and CDR2 is YENEEA. With 5 bases clipped from V and 2 bases from J, the junction kept 10 bases outside the gene matches.

This clone rates as medium-sized (0.01 to 0.1%). This rearrangement joins TRBV9 to TRBJ1-2, with no clear D. The germline V gene has CDR1 SGDLS and CDR2 YYNGEE. This CDR3 is built from 14 residues. V lost 0 bases, J lost 2 bases, and 8 bases lay in between. CDR3 in DNA: TGTGCCAGCAGCGTAGCTAGTCAGAACTATGGCTACACCTTC. Its translation: CASSVASQNYGYTF.

This clone was detected only a few times. This chain connects TRBV11-3 to TRBJ2-3, with a possible D match to TRBD2 (5 bases). Germline V gene data show CDR1 as SGHNT and CDR2 as YENEEA. This CDR3 region has 14 residues. V was pared by 5 bases and J by 5 bases, with 14 bases between. The CDR3 coding sequence is TGTGCCAGCAGCCCTTCGGAGGTGCAAGATACGCAGTATTTT. It specifies CASSPSEVQDTQYF.

V usage is TRBV6-8 and J usage is TRBJ2-7, with no clear D. The CDR3 totals 15 residues. V was pared by 2 bases and J by 0 bases, with 11 bases between. Germline assignment: CDR1 MNHGY and CDR2 SAAAGT. The chain's CDR3 is CASSYGPESSYEQYF. The CDR3 region has the DNA TGTGCCAGCAGTTACGGGCCCGAAAGCTCCTACGAGCAGTACTTC.

The V call is TRBV19, the J call TRBJ1-5; 7 bases fit TRBD1. Trimming took 0 bases from V and 2 from J; bases not matched to a gene: 10. Germline CDR1 is LNHDA and CDR2 is SQIVND (reference sequence). The CDR3 extends over 18 amino acids. Written as DNA, the CDR3 is TGTGCCAGTAGTATAGATGGAGTAAGAGGACAGGGCAATCAGCCCCAGCATTTT. Protein: CASSIDGVRGQGNQPQHF.

The genes are TRBV18 and TRBJ1-4, with D tentatively TRBD1 (5 bases). This CDR3 contains 14 residues. Germline CDR1 reads KGHSH; CDR2 reads LQKENI. With 6 bases removed from V and 8 bases from J, the gap between germline ends came to 16 bases. This CDR3 is CASSQGAGREKLFF. For the CDR3, the DNA is TGTGCCAGCTCCCAGGGTGCCGGGAGAGAAAAACTGTTTTTT.

This clone was found a few times. This rearrangement joins TRBV11-3 to TRBJ2-1; D is uncertain. Trimming removed 4 bases from V and 8 bases from J, with 21 bases in between. The CDR3 loop spans 16 amino acids. Germline V gene sequence: CDR1 SGHNT, CDR2 YENEEA. Here the CDR3 DNA reads TGTGCCAGCAGCTCCCGACTTTCGTGGGCGGTACATGAGCAGTTCTTC. Encoded protein: CASSSRLSWAVHEQFF.

This chain connects TRBV11-3 to TRBJ2-1; 9 nucleotides agree with TRBD2. The CDR3 sequence is 15 residues long. The germline CDR1 and CDR2 sequences are SGHNT and YENEEA. V was pared by 5 bases and J by 7 bases, with 9 bases of the junction left unmatched. The CDR3 coding sequence is TGTGCCAGCAGCCCAAGGGGCGGGGGGGCGAATGAGCAGTTCTTC. Its protein product is CASSPRGGGANEQFF. Full variable domain (missing parts from reference TRBV11-3 and TRBJ2-1): EAGVVQSPRYKIIEKKQPVAFWCNPISGHNTLYWYLQNLGQGPELLIRYENEEAVDDSQLPKDRFSAERLKGVDSTLKIQPAELGDSAVYLCASSPRGGGANEQFFGPGTRLTVL.

This clone is deemed medium-sized. The CDR3 spells CASSVASSGSNIQYF. In DNA, the CDR3 is TGTGCCAGCAGCGTAGCGTCTAGCGGAAGCAACATTCAGTACTTC. The V and J genes are TRBV9 and TRBJ2-4, with 7 nucleotides matching TRBD2. CDR1 is SGDLS and CDR2 is YYNGEE in the germline V gene. The CDR3 runs 15 residues. V lost 0 bases, J lost 7 bases, and 7 bases stayed unmatched.

This rearrangement joins TRBV30 to TRBJ2-5; TRBD2 is a possible D gene (6 bases). V was pared by 4 bases and J by 5 bases, with 11 bases between. Germline V lookup: CDR1 GTSNPN, CDR2 SVGIG (reference sequence). This CDR3 is built from 12 residues. The CDR3 nucleotides are TGTGCCTGGACGGGACTCGGGGAGACCCAGTACTTC. Its translation: CAWTGLGETQYF.

The chain is built from TRBV10-2 and TRBJ2-3, with D uncertain. CDR3 length equals 13 residues. Trimming left V 2 bases short and J 1 base short, with 4 bases between. Germline V lookup: CDR1 WSHSY, CDR2 SAAADI. The CDR3 region is CASSEMGTDTQYF. CDR3 in DNA: TGCGCCAGCAGTGAGATGGGCACAGATACGCAGTATTTT.

This clone was detected a few times. V and J are TRBV6-1 and TRBJ1-2; D not resolved. CDR3 length: 14 residues. The germline CDR1 and CDR2 sequences are MNHNS and SASEGT. Trimming shortened V by 1 base and J by 2 bases, and 8 bases separated the two germline ends. The CDR3 loop is CASSEGLGNYGYTF. CDR3 DNA sequence: TGTGCCAGCAGTGAAGGATTGGGGAACTATGGCTACACCTTC.